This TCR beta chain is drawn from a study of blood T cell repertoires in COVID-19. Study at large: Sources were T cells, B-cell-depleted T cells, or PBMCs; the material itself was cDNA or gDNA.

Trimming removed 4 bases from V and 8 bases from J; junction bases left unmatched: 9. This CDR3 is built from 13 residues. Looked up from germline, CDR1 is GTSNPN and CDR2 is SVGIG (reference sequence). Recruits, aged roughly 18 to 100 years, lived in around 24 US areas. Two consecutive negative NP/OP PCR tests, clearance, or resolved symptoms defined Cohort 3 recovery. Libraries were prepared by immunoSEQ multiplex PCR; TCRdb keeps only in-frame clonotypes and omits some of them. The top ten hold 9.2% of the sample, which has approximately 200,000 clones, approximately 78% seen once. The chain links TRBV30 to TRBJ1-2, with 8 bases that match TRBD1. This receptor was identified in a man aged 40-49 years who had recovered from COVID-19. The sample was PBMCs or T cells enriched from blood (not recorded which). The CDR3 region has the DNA TGTGCCTGGAACCTACAGGGGGTAAGGGGCTACACCTTC. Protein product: CAWNLQGVRGYTF.